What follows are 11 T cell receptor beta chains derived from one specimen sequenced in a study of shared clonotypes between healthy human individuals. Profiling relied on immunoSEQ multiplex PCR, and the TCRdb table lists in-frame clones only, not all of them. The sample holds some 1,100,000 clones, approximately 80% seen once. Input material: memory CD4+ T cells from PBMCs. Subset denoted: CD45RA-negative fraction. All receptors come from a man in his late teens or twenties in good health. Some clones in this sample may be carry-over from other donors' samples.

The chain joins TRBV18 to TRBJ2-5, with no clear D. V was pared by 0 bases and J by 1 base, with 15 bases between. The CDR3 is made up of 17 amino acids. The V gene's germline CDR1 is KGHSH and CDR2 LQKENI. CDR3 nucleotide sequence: TGTGCCAGCTCACCACCGGGCCGGCAACGGACCCAAGAGACCCAGTACTTC. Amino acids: CASSPPGRQRTQETQYF.

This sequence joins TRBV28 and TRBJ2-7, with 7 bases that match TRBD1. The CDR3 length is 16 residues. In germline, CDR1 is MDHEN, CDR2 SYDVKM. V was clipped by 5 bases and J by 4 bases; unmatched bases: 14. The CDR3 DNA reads TGTGCCAGCAGTGAACTCCACAGGGGTCAGGTTTACGAGCAGTACTTC. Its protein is CASSELHRGQVYEQYF.

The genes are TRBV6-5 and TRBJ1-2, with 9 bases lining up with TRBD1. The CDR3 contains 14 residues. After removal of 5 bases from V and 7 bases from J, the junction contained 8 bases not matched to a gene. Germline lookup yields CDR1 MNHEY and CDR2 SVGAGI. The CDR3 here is CASSPPGQGRGYTF. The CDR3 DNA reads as TGTGCCAGCAGTCCCCCGGGACAGGGACGTGGCTACACCTTC.

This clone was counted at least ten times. This CDR3 reads CATSRDRSSGQGTQYF. The CDR3 DNA sequence: TGTGCCACCAGCAGAGATCGAAGTTCTGGACAGGGTACGCAGTATTTT. The chain links TRBV15 to TRBJ2-3, with 8 positions matching TRBD1. Losses at the gene ends were 0 bases for V and 8 bases for J; bases not matched to a gene: 10. The V gene's germline CDR1 is LNHNV and CDR2 YYDKDF (reference sequence). The CDR3 consists of 16 residues. Variable domain in full (rest from reference TRBV15 and TRBJ2-3): DAMVIQNPRYQVTQFGKPVTLSCSQTLNHNVMYWYQQKSSQAPKLLFHYYDKDFNNEADTPDNFQSRRPNTSFCFLDIRSPGLGDTAMYLCATSRDRSSGQGTQYFGPGTRLTVL.

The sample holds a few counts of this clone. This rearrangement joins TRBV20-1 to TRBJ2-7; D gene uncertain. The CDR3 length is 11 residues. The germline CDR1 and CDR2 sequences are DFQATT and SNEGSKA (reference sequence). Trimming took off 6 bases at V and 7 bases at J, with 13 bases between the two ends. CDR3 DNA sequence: TGCAGTGCAACTCCTTCGAGGGAGCAGTACTTC. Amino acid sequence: CSATPSREQYF.

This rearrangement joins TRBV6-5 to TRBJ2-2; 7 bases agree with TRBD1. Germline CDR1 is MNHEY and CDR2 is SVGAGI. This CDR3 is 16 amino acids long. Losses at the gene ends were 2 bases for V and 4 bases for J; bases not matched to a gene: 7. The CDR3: CASSYKTGPGTGELFF. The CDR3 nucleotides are TGTGCCAGCAGTTACAAGACAGGGCCGGGCACCGGGGAGCTGTTTTTT.

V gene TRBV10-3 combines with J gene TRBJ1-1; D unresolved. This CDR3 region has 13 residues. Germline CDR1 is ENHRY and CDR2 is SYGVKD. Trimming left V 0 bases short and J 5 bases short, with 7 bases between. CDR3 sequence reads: CAISESGRTEAFF. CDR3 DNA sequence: TGTGCCATCAGTGAGTCTGGGAGAACTGAAGCTTTCTTT.

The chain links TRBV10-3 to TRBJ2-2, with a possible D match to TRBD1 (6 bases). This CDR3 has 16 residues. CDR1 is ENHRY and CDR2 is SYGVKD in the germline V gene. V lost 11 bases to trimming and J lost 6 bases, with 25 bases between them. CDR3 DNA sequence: TGTGCCGCGAGGACAGCCAGGGACCCCGCGTCCGGGGAGCTGTTTTTT. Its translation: CAARTARDPASGELFF.

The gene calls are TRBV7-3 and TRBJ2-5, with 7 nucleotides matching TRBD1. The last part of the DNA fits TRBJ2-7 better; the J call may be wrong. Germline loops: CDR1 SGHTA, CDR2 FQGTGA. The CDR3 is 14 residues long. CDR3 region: CASSRTGFSYEQYF. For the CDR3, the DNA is TGTGCCAGCAGCAGGACAGGATTCTCCTACGAGCAGTACTTC.

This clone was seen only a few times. The CDR3 region has the DNA TGTGCCAGCAGCTTAGAGGAGGGGAGGGAGCAGTTCTTC. Its translation: CASSLEEGREQFF. The rearrangement links TRBV11-3 to TRBJ2-1; TRBD2 might be the D (6 bases). There are 13 residues in the CDR3. V gave up 0 bases and J gave up 10 bases, with 10 bases separating them. CDR1 is SGHNT and CDR2 is YENEEA in the germline V gene.

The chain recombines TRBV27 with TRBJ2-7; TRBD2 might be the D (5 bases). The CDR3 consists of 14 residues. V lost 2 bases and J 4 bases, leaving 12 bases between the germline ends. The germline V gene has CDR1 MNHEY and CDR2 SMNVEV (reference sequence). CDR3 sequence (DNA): TGTGCCAGCAGTTTAGATCGGGGTCGTTACGAGCAGTACTTC. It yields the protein CASSLDRGRYEQYF.